These T cell receptor beta chains were read from a single sample in a study of T cell responses to AZD1222 COVID-19 vaccine. Some clones are missing from TCRdb's copy, which holds only in-frame ones; the method was immunoSEQ multiplex PCR. The sample includes some 150,000 clones, approximately 90% of them seen just once. The input for sequencing was peripheral blood, taken on day 0 of AZD1222 vaccination. Receptor source: an adult in good health. Both conserved end residues are part of each CDR3. Fields, in order: clone size, V gene, D gene, J gene, CDR3 protein, CDR3 DNA. The D gene is left open where the match is weak. Only part of the rows carry a size: once, few, many, or a class if the clone is expanded.

NA	TRBV28	TRBD1	TRBJ2-5	CASSLPGQGLLQETQYF	TGTGCCAGCAGTTTGCCGGGACAGGGCCTCTTACAAGAGACCCAGTACTTC
NA	TRBV28	TRBD1	TRBJ2-7	CASYPSTGPSYEQYF	TGTGCCTCCTACCCCTCGACAGGGCCCTCCTACGAGCAGTACTTC
NA	TRBV27	NA	TRBJ1-2	CASKRISEGYTF	TGTGCCAGCAAGCGAATTTCGGAAGGCTACACCTTC
NA	TRBV13	NA	TRBJ2-6	CASSLGGTTGANVLTF	TGTGCCAGCAGCTTAGGGGGCACAACTGGGGCCAACGTCCTGACTTTC
NA	TRBV28	TRBD2	TRBJ2-1	CASSPRTSGTHEQFF	TGTGCCAGCAGTCCACGGACTAGCGGGACCCATGAGCAGTTCTTC
NA	TRBV4-2	NA	TRBJ2-6	CASSPVSTGSGANVLTF	TGTGCCAGCAGCCCGGTATCGACAGGCTCTGGGGCCAACGTCCTGACTTTC
once	TRBV9	TRBD2	TRBJ2-1	CASSVGTGGGHEQFF	TGTGCCAGCAGCGTAGGGACGGGAGGAGGCCATGAGCAGTTCTTC
NA	TRBV28	NA	TRBJ1-4	CASTRLEHFGEKLFF	TGTGCCAGCACCCGCTTGGAGCATTTCGGGGAAAAACTGTTTTTT
NA	TRBV7-9	NA	TRBJ1-4	CASSLAWGSNEKLFF	TGTGCCAGCAGCTTAGCTTGGGGGAGTAATGAAAAACTGTTTTTT
NA	TRBV11-1	NA	TRBJ2-1	CASSLAWGKGEFF	TGTGCCAGCAGCTTAGCGTGGGGAAAGGGGGAGTTCTTC
NA	TRBV10-3	NA	TRBJ1-1	CAISERTDEAFF	TGTGCCATCAGTGAACGGACGGATGAAGCTTTCTTT
once	TRBV4-2	NA	TRBJ2-5	CASSQDVVVRADPQRETQYF	TGTGCCAGCAGCCAAGACGTGGTGGTCAGGGCGGACCCACAGAGAGAGACCCAGTACTTC
NA	TRBV5-6	TRBD1	TRBJ1-4	CASSLPGTGREKLFF	TGTGCCAGCAGCTTACCCGGGACAGGGAGGGAAAAACTGTTTTTT
NA	TRBV27	TRBD2	TRBJ2-2	CASSLSSLGRATGELFF	TGTGCCAGCAGTTTATCTTCCCTGGGGAGGGCTACCGGGGAGCTGTTTTTT